The rows below give T cell receptor beta chains drawn from one sample of a study of blood T cells in healthy people across ages. TCRdb used MiXCR to reprocess the 5' RACE reads, holding one entry per CDR3 protein. The sample lists 1,800,000 or so distinct CDR3 sequences, about 39% seen once, with roughly 23% in the top ten. Sequencing input: blood. The receptors shown here come from a human donor in good health. The CDR3 runs from the conserved cysteine through the conserved F or W. Each record gives: V gene, clone size, D gene, J gene, CDR3 protein, CDR3 DNA. The D gene is left open where the match is weak. The size field is filled for only some rows; it gives once, few, many or a size class.

TRBV19	few	TRBD2	TRBJ2-1	CASSIKRGDREDEQFF	TGTGCCAGTAGTATAAAGCGGGGGGATCGGGAGGATGAGCAGTTCTTC
TRBV29-1	few	-	TRBJ1-6	CSVAAGANSPLHF	TGCAGCGTTGCGGCAGGGGCGAATTCACCCCTCCACTTT
TRBV7-6	few	TRBD1	TRBJ1-2	CASSLPDRDWDGYTF	TGTGCCAGCAGCTTACCGGACAGGGATTGGGACGGCTACACCTTC
TRBV3-1	-	-	TRBJ1-2	CASSRNRARGYGYTF	TGTGCCAGCAGCCGCAACAGGGCCCGCGGCTATGGCTACACCTTC
TRBV6-1	-	-	TRBJ1-1	CASNLGFNTEAFF	TGTGCCAGCAATTTAGGTTTTAACACTGAAGCTTTCTTT
TRBV6-5	-	-	TRBJ2-1	CASSSTKTTRNEQFF	TGTGCCAGCAGTTCCACTAAAACTACCCGTAATGAGCAGTTCTTC
TRBV7-9	-	-	TRBJ2-7	CASSFGDGGADYEQYF	TGTGCCAGCAGCTTTGGCGATGGGGGGGCAGACTACGAGCAGTACTTC
TRBV3-1	-	-	TRBJ2-7	CTSGASQAVSYEQYF	TGTACCAGTGGGGCCTCTCAGGCAGTGTCCTACGAGCAGTACTTC
TRBV5-6	few	-	TRBJ2-1	CASSLVGEGSYNEQFF	TGTGCCAGCAGCTTGGTGGGAGAGGGCTCCTACAATGAGCAGTTCTTC
TRBV7-2	-	TRBD1	TRBJ2-4	CASSLSGGQNIQYF	TGTGCCAGCAGCTTATCAGGGGGCCAAAACATTCAGTACTTC
TRBV9	-	-	TRBJ2-5	CASSIHPGEQYF	TGTGCCAGCAGTATACACCCTGGGGAGCAGTACTTC
TRBV6-2/TRBV6-3	few	TRBD1	TRBJ2-1	CASSYPGQGANNEQFF	TGTGCCAGCAGTTACCCTGGACAGGGTGCCAACAATGAGCAGTTCTTC
TRBV2	-	-	TRBJ2-5	CASSECGRGVETQYF	TGTGCCAGCAGTGAGTGTGGGCGGGGCGTGGAGACCCAGTACTTC
TRBV7-9	-	-	TRBJ2-1	CASRDPMQGNHNGQFF	TGTGCCAGCAGGGATCCGATGCAGGGGAATCACAATGGGCAGTTCTTC
TRBV28	-	-	TRBJ1-5	CASSFLGSAGYQPQHF	TGTGCCAGCAGTTTTCTCGGCAGCGCGGGGTATCAGCCCCAGCATTTT
TRBV7-9	-	-	TRBJ2-1	CASSSRDYLTHEQFF	TGTGCCAGCAGCTCCCGAGACTACTTAACCCATGAGCAGTTCTTC
TRBV12-3/TRBV12-4	few	TRBD1	TRBJ1-2	CASRPGTGGRIYGYTF	TGTGCCAGCAGACCCGGGACAGGTGGGAGGATCTATGGCTACACCTTC
TRBV12-3/TRBV12-4	-	TRBD2	TRBJ2-7	CASSSRLASSYEQYF	TGTGCCAGCAGTTCTCGACTAGCGAGTTCCTACGAGCAGTACTTC
TRBV7-7	many	-	TRBJ2-1	CASSFDQGSYNEQFF	TGTGCTAGCAGCTTCGACCAGGGTTCCTACAATGAGCAGTTCTTC
TRBV25-1	once	-	TRBJ2-5	CASSAGGAAGRYQETQYF	TGTGCCAGCAGTGCTGGGGGCGCAGCGGGACGGTACCAAGAGACCCAGTACTTC
TRBV2	once	TRBD2	TRBJ2-1	CASGGLAGGLSSYNEQFF	TGTGCCAGCGGTGGGCTAGCGGGGGGCTTGAGCTCCTACAATGAGCAGTTCTTC
TRBV13	-	-	TRBJ1-6	CASSLGGFYNSPLHF	TGTGCCAGCAGCTTAGGGGGATTCTATAATTCACCCCTCCACTTT
TRBV3-1	-	-	TRBJ1-2	CASSLTTLGGPRYTF	TGTGCCAGCAGCCTAACAACGTTAGGGGGGCCGCGCTACACCTTC
TRBV11-2	few	-	TRBJ2-4	CASSLGQLYKNIQYF	TGTGCCAGCAGCTTAGGGCAGCTATACAAAAACATTCAGTACTTC
TRBV9	-	TRBD1	TRBJ2-4	CASSPTRGDRGPYNEQYF	TGTGCCAGCAGCCCCACCCGGGGGGACAGGGGCCCCTACAATGAGCAGTACTTC
TRBV4-2	-	TRBD1	TRBJ2-3	CASSPRTGVGTDTQYF	TGTGCCAGCAGCCCGCGGACAGGGGTGGGTACAGATACGCAGTATTTT
TRBV7-9	-	-	TRBJ1-5	CASSLGSSGNQPQHF	TGTGCCAGCAGCTTAGGGTCGTCAGGGAATCAGCCCCAGCATTTT
TRBV20-1	-	-	TRBJ1-1	CSASGWTEAFF	TGCAGTGCTAGTGGCTGGACTGAAGCTTTCTTT
TRBV20-1	-	-	TRBJ2-3	CSAEERTTDTQYF	TGCAGTGCTGAGGAGCGGACCACAGATACGCAGTATTTT
TRBV6-6	-	TRBD2	TRBJ2-3	CASTTLAGSTDAQYF	TGTGCCAGCACCACTCTAGCGGGTAGCACAGATGCGCAGTATTTT
TRBV29-1	-	-	TRBJ1-1	CSVARGGGTEAFF	TGCAGCGTTGCGAGGGGAGGGGGCACTGAAGCTTTCTTT
TRBV20-1	-	TRBD1	TRBJ1-4	CSARQGAAANEKLFF	TGCAGTGCTAGGCAGGGGGCTGCGGCTAATGAAAAACTGTTTTTT
TRBV4-3	-	TRBD1	TRBJ2-5	CASSPLRVTGAQETQYF	TGCGCCAGCAGCCCCCTTAGGGTCACAGGGGCGCAAGAGACCCAGTACTTC
TRBV4-3	few	-	TRBJ1-6	CASSQDPGYSPLHF	TGCGCCAGCAGCCAAGATCCAGGGTACTCACCCCTCCACTTT
TRBV18	few	-	TRBJ1-6	CASSTENSPLHF	TGTGCCAGCTCCACCGAGAATTCACCCCTCCACTTT
TRBV5-6	-	TRBD2	TRBJ2-7	CASSLALLAGTHVQYF	TGTGCCAGCAGCTTGGCCCTGTTAGCGGGGACCCACGTGCAGTACTTC
TRBV25-1	few	-	TRBJ1-2	CASSDILSGYTF	TGTGCCAGCAGTGATATATTGTCGGGCTACACCTTC
TRBV11-2	few	-	TRBJ1-2	CASSRVNHGYTF	TGTGCCAGCAGCAGGGTTAACCATGGCTACACCTTC
TRBV7-2	few	-	TRBJ2-1	CASRYRVGEQFF	TGTGCCAGCAGATACAGGGTAGGGGAGCAGTTCTTC
TRBV7-9	-	-	TRBJ2-1	CASSLQFF	TGTGCCAGCAGCCTCCAGTTCTTC
TRBV28	-	-	TRBJ1-5	CASSLSVGTDNQPQHF	TGTGCCAGCAGTTTGAGCGTGGGGACGGACAATCAGCCCCAGCATTTT
TRBV6-5	-	-	TRBJ2-1	CASSYSRSTRGASYNEQFF	TGTGCCAGCAGTTACTCGAGATCCACACGGGGGGCGTCCTACAATGAGCAGTTCTTC
TRBV2	once	-	TRBJ1-5	CASSPGSYHPQHF	TGTGCCAGCAGCCCAGGTTCTTATCACCCCCAGCATTTT
TRBV11-2	-	TRBD2	TRBJ2-1	CASSAQRGGTEQFF	TGTGCCAGCAGCGCCCAGCGGGGGGGCACTGAGCAGTTCTTC
TRBV3-1	-	-	TRBJ2-1	CASSQDVDVRGEQFF	TGTGCCAGCAGCCAAGATGTAGATGTACGCGGTGAGCAGTTCTTC
TRBV7-2	-	-	TRBJ2-1	CASSLSTGNEQFF	TGTGCCAGCAGCTTAAGTACAGGGAATGAGCAGTTCTTC
TRBV20-1	-	-	TRBJ1-1	CSARVFLTVATEAFF	TGCAGTGCTAGAGTGTTCCTGACGGTCGCCACTGAAGCTTTCTTT
TRBV25-1	few	-	TRBJ2-1	CASSKILGRHNEQFF	TGTGCCAGCAGCAAAATTCTGGGGAGACACAATGAGCAGTTCTTC